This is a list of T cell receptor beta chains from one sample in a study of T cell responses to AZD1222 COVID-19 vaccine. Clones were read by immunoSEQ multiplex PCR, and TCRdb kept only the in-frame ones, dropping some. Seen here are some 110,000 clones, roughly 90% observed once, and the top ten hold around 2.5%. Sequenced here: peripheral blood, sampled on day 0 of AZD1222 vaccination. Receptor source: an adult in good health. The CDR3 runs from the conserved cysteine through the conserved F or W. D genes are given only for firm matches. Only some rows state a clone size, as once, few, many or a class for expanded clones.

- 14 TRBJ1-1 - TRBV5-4 CASSTKFGGTEAFF TGTGCCAGCAGTACCAAATTTGGGGGTACTGAAGCTTTCTTT
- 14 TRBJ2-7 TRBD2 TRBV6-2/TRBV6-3 CASSYNGGAYEQYF TGTGCCAGCAGTTACAATGGGGGGGCCTACGAGCAGTACTTC
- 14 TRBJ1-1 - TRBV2 CASSEVAQGPEAFF TGTGCCAGCAGTGAAGTGGCGCAGGGCCCTGAAGCTTTCTTT
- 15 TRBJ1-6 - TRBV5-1 CASSRNQGPNSPLHF TGCGCCAGCAGCAGGAACCAGGGGCCTAATTCACCCCTCCACTTT
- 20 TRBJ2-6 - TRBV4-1 CASSQKEPGQKSSGANVLTF TGCGCCAGCAGCCAAAAAGAGCCCGGACAGAAGAGCTCTGGGGCCAACGTCCTGACTTTC
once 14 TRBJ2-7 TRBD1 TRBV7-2 CASSLQGAFYEQYF TGTGCCAGCAGCTTACAGGGGGCTTTCTACGAGCAGTACTTC
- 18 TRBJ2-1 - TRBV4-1 CASSQDLLRLLGDNEQFF TGCGCCAGCAGCCAAGATTTGCTTAGGTTGCTAGGGGACAATGAGCAGTTCTTC
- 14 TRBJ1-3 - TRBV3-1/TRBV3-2 CASSHLSAGNTIYF TGTGCCAGCAGCCATCTCAGCGCTGGAAACACCATATATTTT
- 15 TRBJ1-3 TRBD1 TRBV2 CASAGTGGSGNTIYF TGTGCCAGCGCGGGGACAGGGGGGTCTGGAAACACCATATATTTT
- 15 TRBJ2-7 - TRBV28 CASTSWTDSSYEQYF TGTGCCAGCACTTCCTGGACAGACAGCTCCTACGAGCAGTACTTC
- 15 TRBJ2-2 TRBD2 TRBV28 CASSLAGENTGELFF TGTGCCAGCAGTTTAGCGGGAGAAAACACCGGGGAGCTGTTTTTT
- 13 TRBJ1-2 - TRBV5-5 CASNQGTNYGYTF TGTGCCAGCAACCAAGGGACTAACTATGGCTACACCTTC
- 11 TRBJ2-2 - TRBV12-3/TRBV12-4 CASTTAGELFF TGTGCCAGCACTACCGCCGGGGAGCTGTTTTTT
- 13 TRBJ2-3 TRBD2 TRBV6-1 CASKGLATDTQYF TGTGCCAGCAAGGGACTAGCGACAGATACGCAGTATTTT
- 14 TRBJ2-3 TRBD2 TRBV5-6 CASSRSGGTDTQYF TGTGCCAGCAGCCGCAGCGGGGGGACAGATACGCAGTATTTT
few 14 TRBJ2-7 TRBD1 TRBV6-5 CASSHRDRSYEQYF TGTGCCAGCAGCCACCGGGACAGAAGCTACGAGCAGTACTTC
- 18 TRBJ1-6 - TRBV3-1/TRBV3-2 CASSQALGGGTGNSPLHF TGTGCCAGCAGCCAAGCCCTAGGGGGGGGCACGGGAAATTCACCCCTCCACTTT
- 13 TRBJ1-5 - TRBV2 CASSGAAGGPQHF TGTGCCAGCAGTGGGGCAGCCGGAGGGCCCCAGCATTTT
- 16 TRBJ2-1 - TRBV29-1 CSVEDVEQGTGNEQFF TGCAGCGTTGAAGATGTGGAACAGGGAACAGGCAATGAGCAGTTCTTC
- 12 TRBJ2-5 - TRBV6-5 CASSRDGETQYF TGTGCCAGCAGCCGCGACGGAGAGACCCAGTACTTC
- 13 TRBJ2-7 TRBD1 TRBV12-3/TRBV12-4 CASRDTGVHEQYF TGTGCCAGCAGGGATACAGGGGTCCACGAGCAGTACTTC
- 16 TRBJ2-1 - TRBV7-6 CASSSWQGTSYNEQFF TGTGCCAGCAGCTCTTGGCAGGGGACCTCCTACAATGAGCAGTTCTTC
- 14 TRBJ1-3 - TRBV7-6 CASSLIPGPNTIYF TGTGCCAGCAGCTTGATCCCAGGGCCAAACACCATATATTTT
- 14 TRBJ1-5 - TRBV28 CASSLGGVWQPQHF TGTGCCAGCAGCCTCGGGGGGGTCTGGCAGCCCCAGCATTTT
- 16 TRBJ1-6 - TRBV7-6 CASSPLPANRNSPLHF TGTGCCAGCAGCCCGCTCCCAGCCAATCGGAATTCACCCCTCCACTTT
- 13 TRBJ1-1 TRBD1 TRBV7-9 CASSPNRTGRAFF TGTGCCAGCAGCCCGAATCGGACAGGGCGGGCTTTCTTT
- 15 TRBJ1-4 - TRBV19 CASSPSAGAGEKLFF TGTGCCAGTAGCCCTTCCGCAGGGGCTGGAGAAAAACTGTTTTTT
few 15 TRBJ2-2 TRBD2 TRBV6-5 CASGTSGRKGGELFF TGTGCCAGCGGGACTAGCGGGAGGAAAGGCGGGGAGCTGTTTTTT
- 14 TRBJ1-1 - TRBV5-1 CASSLELVNTEAFF TGCGCCAGCAGCTTGGAATTGGTGAACACTGAAGCTTTCTTT
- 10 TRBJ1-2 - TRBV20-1 CSAMGNGYTF TGCAGTGCTATGGGAAATGGCTACACCTTC
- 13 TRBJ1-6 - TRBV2 CASSEGDNSPLHF TGTGCCAGCAGTGAAGGGGATAATTCACCCCTCCACTTT
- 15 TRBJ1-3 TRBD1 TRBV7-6 CASSRDRGSGNTIYF TGTGCCAGCAGCCGTGACAGGGGGTCTGGAAACACCATATATTTT
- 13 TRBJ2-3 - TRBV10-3 CAISGAGADTQYF TGTGCCATCAGTGGGGCCGGAGCAGATACGCAGTATTTT
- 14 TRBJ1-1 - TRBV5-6 CASHGEGRRTEAFF TGTGCCAGCCATGGGGAGGGGAGGAGGACTGAAGCTTTCTTT
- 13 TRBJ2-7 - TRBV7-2 CASSFPGNYEQYF TGTGCCAGCAGCTTCCCGGGAAACTACGAGCAGTACTTC
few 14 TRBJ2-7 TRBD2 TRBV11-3 CASSLEGTRGEQYF TGTGCCAGCAGCTTAGAGGGGACTAGAGGCGAGCAGTACTTC
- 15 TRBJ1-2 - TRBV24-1 CATSDSRDGDYGYTF TGTGCCACCAGTGATTCCCGGGACGGAGACTATGGCTACACCTTC
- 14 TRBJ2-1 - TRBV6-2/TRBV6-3 CASSYSRTLNEQFF TGTGCCAGCAGTTACTCGAGAACCTTGAATGAGCAGTTCTTC
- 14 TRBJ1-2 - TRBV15 CATSREGREGGYTF TGTGCCACCAGCAGAGAGGGCAGGGAGGGTGGCTACACCTTC
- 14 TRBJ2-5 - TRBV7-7 CASSLAAGEETQYF TGTGCTAGCAGCTTAGCGGCAGGGGAAGAGACCCAGTACTTC
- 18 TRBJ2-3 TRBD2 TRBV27 CASSLYRLAGGVTDTQYF TGTGCCAGCAGTTTATATCGACTAGCGGGGGGGGTCACAGATACGCAGTATTTT
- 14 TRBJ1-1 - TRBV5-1 CASSPSGGSTEAFF TGCGCCAGCAGCCCCTCGGGGGGGAGCACTGAAGCTTTCTTT
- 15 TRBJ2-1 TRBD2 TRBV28 CASSFHTSGSSEQFF TGTGCCAGCAGTTTTCATACTAGCGGGAGTTCTGAGCAGTTCTTC
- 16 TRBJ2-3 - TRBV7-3 CASSLPGAGGTDTQYF TGTGCCAGCAGCCTACCGGGGGCTGGGGGGACAGATACGCAGTATTTT
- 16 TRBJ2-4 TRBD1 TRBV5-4 CASSLGTGGGENIQYF TGTGCCAGCAGCTTGGGGACAGGGGGAGGGGAAAACATTCAGTACTTC
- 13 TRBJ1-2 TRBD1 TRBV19 CASSIRGGDGYTF TGTGCCAGTAGTATAAGAGGGGGCGATGGCTACACCTTC
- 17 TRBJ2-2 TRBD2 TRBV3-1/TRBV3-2 CASSRRGLAGNTGELFF TGTGCCAGCAGCCGCCGAGGACTAGCGGGGAACACCGGGGAGCTGTTTTTT
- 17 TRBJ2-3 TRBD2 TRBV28 CASSRTSGSPSTDTQYF TGTGCCAGCAGTCGGACTAGCGGGAGCCCAAGCACAGATACGCAGTATTTT
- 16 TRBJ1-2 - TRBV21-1 CASSKWIAGRNYGYTF TGTGCCAGCAGCAAATGGATAGCGGGGCGGAACTATGGCTACACCTTC
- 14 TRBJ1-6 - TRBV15 CATSSRGMDSPLHF TGTGCCACCAGCAGCCGGGGAATGGATTCACCCCTCCACTTT
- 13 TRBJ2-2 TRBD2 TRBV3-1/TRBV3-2 CASRDYLTGELFF TGTGCCAGCCGGGACTACCTTACCGGGGAGCTGTTTTTT
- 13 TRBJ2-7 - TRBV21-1 CASVLVGLYEQYF TGTGCCAGCGTCCTCGTGGGGTTGTACGAGCAGTACTTC
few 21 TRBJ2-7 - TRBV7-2 CASSLARFPQNPDSPSYEQYF TGTGCCAGCAGCTTAGCGCGTTTTCCCCAAAATCCCGACTCCCCCTCCTACGAGCAGTACTTC
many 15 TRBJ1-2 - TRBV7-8 CASSPQYGDSIGYTF TGTGCCAGCAGCCCCCAGTATGGGGATTCTATTGGCTACACCTTC
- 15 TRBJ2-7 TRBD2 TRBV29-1 CSVRLAGGGTYEQYF TGCAGCGTTCGACTAGCGGGAGGCGGTACCTACGAGCAGTACTTC
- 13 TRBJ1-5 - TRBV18 CASSLEVGQPQHF TGTGCCAGCTCATTGGAGGTTGGGCAGCCCCAGCATTTT